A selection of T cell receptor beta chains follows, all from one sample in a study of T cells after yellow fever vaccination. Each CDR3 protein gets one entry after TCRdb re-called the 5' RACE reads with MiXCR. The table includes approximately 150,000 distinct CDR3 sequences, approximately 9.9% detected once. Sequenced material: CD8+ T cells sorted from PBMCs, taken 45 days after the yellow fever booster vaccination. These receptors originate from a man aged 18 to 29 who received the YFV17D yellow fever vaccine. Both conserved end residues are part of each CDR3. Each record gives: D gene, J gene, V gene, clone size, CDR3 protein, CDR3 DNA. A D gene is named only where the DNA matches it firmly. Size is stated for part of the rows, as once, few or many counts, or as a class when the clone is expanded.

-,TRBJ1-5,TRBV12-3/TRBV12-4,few,CASRNRDNQPQHF,TGTGCCAGCCGAAACAGGGACAATCAGCCCCAGCATTTT
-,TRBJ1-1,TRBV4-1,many,CASSQDGLGGNTEAFF,TGCGCCAGCAGCCAAGATGGGCTCGGGGGGAACACTGAAGCTTTCTTT
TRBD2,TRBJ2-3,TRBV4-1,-,CASSQEGRARSTDTQYF,TGCGCCAGCAGCCAAGAGGGGAGGGCCCGAAGCACAGATACGCAGTATTTT
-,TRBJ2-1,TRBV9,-,CASSVVGEEYNEQFF,TGTGCCAGCAGCGTAGTCGGGGAGGAGTACAATGAGCAGTTCTTC
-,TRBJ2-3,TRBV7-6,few,CASSLGSGTDTQYF,TGTGCCAGCAGCTTAGGGTCAGGGACAGATACGCAGTATTTT
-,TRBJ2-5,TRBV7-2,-,CASSLLGGVQETQYF,TGTGCCAGCAGCTTACTAGGGGGGGTCCAAGAGACCCAGTACTTC
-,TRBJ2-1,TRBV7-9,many,CASSLDGGYNEQFF,TGTGCCAGCAGCTTAGACGGGGGCTACAATGAGCAGTTCTTC
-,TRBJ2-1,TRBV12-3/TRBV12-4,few,CASRLAGLNNEQFF,TGTGCCAGCAGATTGGCGGGTCTTAACAATGAGCAGTTCTTC
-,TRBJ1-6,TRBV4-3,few,CASSQSSRFVSSPLHF,TGCGCCAGCAGCCAAAGTTCCCGTTTTGTATCTTCACCCCTCCACTTT
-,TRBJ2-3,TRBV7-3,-,CASSLVAVGDLTDTQYF,TGTGCCAGCAGCTTAGTCGCTGTCGGAGACCTCACAGATACGCAGTATTTT
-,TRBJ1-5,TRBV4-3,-,CASSQDAGRSNQPQHF,TGCGCCAGCAGCCAAGACGCGGGGAGGAGCAATCAGCCCCAGCATTTT
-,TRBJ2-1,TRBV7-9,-,CASIFPGSDNEQFF,TGTGCCAGCATTTTCCCCGGGAGCGACAATGAGCAGTTCTTC
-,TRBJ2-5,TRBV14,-,CASSQDPTGVNQETQYF,TGTGCCAGCAGCCAAGATCCGACAGGCGTAAACCAAGAGACCCAGTACTTC
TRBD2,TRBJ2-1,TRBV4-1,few,CASSQQSSGGTYNEQFF,TGCGCCAGCAGCCAACAATCTAGCGGGGGTACCTACAATGAGCAGTTCTTC
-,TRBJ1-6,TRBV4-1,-,CASSQAGGVRSPLHF,TGCGCCAGCAGCCAAGCTGGGGGGGTTAGGTCACCCCTCCACTTT
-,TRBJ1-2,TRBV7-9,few,CASTSVGDYGYTF,TGTGCCAGCACCTCTGTCGGGGACTATGGCTACACCTTC
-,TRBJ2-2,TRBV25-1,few,CASSERGRNTGELFF,TGTGCCAGCAGTGAAAGAGGTCGAAACACCGGGGAGCTGTTTTTT
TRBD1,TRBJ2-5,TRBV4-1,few,CASSQGRDRGRRYQETQYF,TGCGCCAGCAGCCAAGGTCGGGACAGGGGGCGTCGGTACCAAGAGACCCAGTACTTC
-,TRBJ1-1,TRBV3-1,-,CASSQDTSGGRTEAFF,TGTGCCAGCAGCCAAGATACTAGTGGGGGGCGGACTGAAGCTTTCTTT
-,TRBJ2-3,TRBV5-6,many,CASSNERRVNGDTQYF,TGTGCCAGCAGCAACGAGCGGCGGGTGAACGGGGATACGCAGTATTTT
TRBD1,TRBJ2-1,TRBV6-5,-,CASSYSSGTGGNEQFF,TGTGCCAGCAGTTACTCGTCCGGGACAGGGGGCAATGAGCAGTTCTTC
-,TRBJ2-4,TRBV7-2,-,CASSLAGADSRNIQYF,TGTGCCAGCAGCTTAGCTGGGGCTGACTCTAGGAACATTCAGTACTTC
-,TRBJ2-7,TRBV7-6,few,CASSSGRVYEQYF,TGTGCCAGCAGCTCCGGACGGGTCTACGAGCAGTACTTC
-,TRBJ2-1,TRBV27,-,CASSPPGGGHNEQFF,TGTGCCAGCAGCCCCCCGGGCGGGGGCCACAATGAGCAGTTCTTC
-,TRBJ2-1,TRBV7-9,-,CASTTGRGSNEQFF,TGTGCCAGCACCACGGGGAGGGGGTCCAATGAGCAGTTCTTC
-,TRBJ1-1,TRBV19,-,CASRRDTEAFF,TGTGCCTCTAGGAGGGACACTGAAGCTTTCTTT
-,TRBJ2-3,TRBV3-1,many,CASSQGTGRIDTQYF,TGTGCCAGCAGCCAAGGGACGGGGCGGATAGATACGCAGTATTTT
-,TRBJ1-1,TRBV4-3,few,CASSRLAFKWDTEAFF,TGCGCCAGCAGCCGACTTGCCTTTAAGTGGGACACTGAAGCTTTCTTT
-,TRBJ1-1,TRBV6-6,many,CASSIPEVRRTEAFF,TGTGCCAGCAGTATCCCCGAGGTACGGCGAACTGAAGCTTTCTTT
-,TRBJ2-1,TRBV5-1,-,CASRERDTLYNEQFF,TGCGCCAGTAGGGAACGGGACACACTCTACAATGAGCAGTTCTTC
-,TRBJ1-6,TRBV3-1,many,CASSQDISLLANSPLHF,TGTGCCAGCAGCCAAGATATCTCTTTGCTGGCGAATTCACCCCTCCACTTT
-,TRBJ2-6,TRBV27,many,CASSWGVYGANVLTF,TGTGCCAGCAGTTGGGGTGTTTATGGGGCCAACGTCCTGACTTTC
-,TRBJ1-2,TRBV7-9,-,CASSLNSVRTANYGYTF,TGTGCCAGCAGCTTAAATTCGGTTCGGACAGCGAACTATGGCTACACCTTC
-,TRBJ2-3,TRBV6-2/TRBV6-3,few,CASSPQDTDTQYF,TGTGCCAGCAGCCCACAGGATACAGATACGCAGTATTTT
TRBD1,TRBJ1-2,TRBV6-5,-,CASSPTRGGRRYGYTF,TGTGCCAGCAGTCCTACGCGAGGGGGCAGACGCTATGGCTACACCTTC
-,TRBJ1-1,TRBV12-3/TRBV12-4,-,CASSAYRTEAFF,TGTGCCAGCAGTGCCTATCGCACTGAAGCTTTCTTT
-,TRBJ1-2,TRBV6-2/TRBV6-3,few,CASSRGKRGGYTF,TGTGCCAGCAGTCGGGGTAAAAGAGGCGGCTACACCTTC
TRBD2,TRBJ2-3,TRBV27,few,CASGGRDTDTQYF,TGTGCCAGCGGAGGGAGGGACACAGATACGCAGTATTTT
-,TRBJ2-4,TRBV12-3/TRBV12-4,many,CASSFRGMADIQYF,TGTGCCAGCAGTTTCAGGGGTATGGCAGACATTCAGTACTTC
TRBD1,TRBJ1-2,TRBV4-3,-,CASSQDRGHDYGYTF,TGCGCCAGCAGCCAAGACAGGGGGCATGACTATGGCTACACCTTC
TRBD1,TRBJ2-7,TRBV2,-,CAVSGTGIYEQYF,TGTGCCGTGTCCGGGACAGGTATCTACGAGCAGTACTTC
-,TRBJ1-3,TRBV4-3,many,CASSHEHRATGNTIYF,TGCGCCAGCAGCCACGAACACAGGGCTACTGGAAACACCATATATTTT
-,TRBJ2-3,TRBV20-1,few,CSASTTWEYF,TGCAGTGCTAGCACAACATGGGAGTATTTT
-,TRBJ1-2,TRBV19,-,CALQVPAYGYTF,TGTGCCCTCCAAGTACCAGCCTATGGCTACACCTTC
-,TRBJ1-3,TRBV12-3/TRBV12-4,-,CASTHSTDSGNTIYF,TGTGCCAGCACTCACTCGACGGACTCTGGAAACACCATATATTTT
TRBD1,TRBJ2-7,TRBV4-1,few,CASSPKGAGGYEQYF,TGCGCCAGCAGCCCCAAGGGGGCAGGGGGCTACGAGCAGTACTTC
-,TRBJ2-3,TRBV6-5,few,CASSTQPDSYTDTQYF,TGTGCCAGCAGCACCCAACCGGACTCATACACAGATACGCAGTATTTT
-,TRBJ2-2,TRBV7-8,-,CAKREGANTGELFF,TGTGCCAAAAGGGAGGGGGCGAACACCGGGGAGCTGTTTTTT
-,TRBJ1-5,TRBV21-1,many,CASWADGNQPQHF,-
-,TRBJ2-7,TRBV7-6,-,CASSSCQGTCSYEQYF,TGTGCCAGCAGCTCCTGTCAGGGGACCTGCTCCTACGAGCAGTACTTC
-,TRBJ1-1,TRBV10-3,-,CAIRDTMNTEAFF,TGTGCCATCAGAGACACGATGAACACTGAAGCTTTCTTT